These 25 T cell receptor beta chains share one sample of origin, sequenced in a study of control samples from healthy donors and cancer patients. Sequencing was performed with immunoSEQ multiplex PCR; in TCRdb, only in-frame clones are kept and a portion is missing. The table records around 90,000 clones, approximately 86% of them present only once. The sample was blood. Receptors were obtained from a man younger than 40 in good health.

The chain couples TRBV5-6 to TRBJ1-1; no clear D. Germline V gene sequence: CDR1 SGHDT, CDR2 YYEEEE. The V and J ends lost 4 bases and 4 bases respectively, with 11 bases between them. The CDR3 covers 13 residues. This chain's CDR3 is CASSLGSSTEAFF. The CDR3, as DNA: TGTGCCAGCAGCCTAGGGAGTAGCACTGAAGCTTTCTTT. Full variable domain (rest looked up from reference TRBV5-6 and TRBJ1-1): DAGVTQSPTHLIKTRGQQVTLRCSPKSGHDTVSWYQQALGQGPQFIFQYYEEEERQRGNFPDRFSGHQFPNYSSELNVNALLLGDSALYLCASSLGSSTEAFFGQGTRLTVV.

Comments on this clone: Other DNA sequences in the sample encode the same CDR3. The chain employs TRBV5-1 and TRBJ2-2; tentatively, D is TRBD1 (6 bases). The CDR3 extends over 13 amino acids. Per the germline V gene, CDR1 is SGHRS and CDR2 is YFSETQ. Trimming left V 0 bases short and J 6 bases short, with 6 bases between. CDR3 nucleotides: TGCGCCAGCAGCTTGGAGGGGGCCGGGGAGCTGTTTTTT. Its protein product is CASSLEGAGELFF. Full variable domain (remainder filled in from reference TRBV5-1 and TRBJ2-2): KAGVTQTPRYLIKTRGQQVTLSCSPISGHRSVSWYQQTPGQGLQFLFEYFSETQRNKGNFPGRFSGRQFSNSRSEMNVSTLELGDSALYLCASSLEGAGELFFGEGSRLTVL.

The DNA for the CDR3 is TGTGCCAGCAGCTTTGTGGGTGGCGGCGAAAAACTGTTTTTT. Residues: CASSFVGGGEKLFF. The V call is TRBV7-9, the J call TRBJ1-4; no clear D gene. V was pared by 3 bases and J by 8 bases, with 13 bases between. Germline-derived CDR1 and CDR2 are SEHNR and FQNEAQ (reference sequence). The CDR3 is 14 amino acids. The whole variable domain, filled in from reference TRBV7-9 and TRBJ1-4, reads DTGVSQNPRHKITKRGQNVTFRCDPISEHNRLYWYRQTLGQGPEFLTYFQNEAQLEKSRLLSDRFSAERPKGSFSTLEIQRTEQGDSAMYLCASSFVGGGEKLFFGSGTQLSVL.

There are a few counts of this clone. The chain has TRBV29-1 and TRBJ1-3; the D is unclear. The germline CDR1 and CDR2 sequences are SQVTM and ANQGSEA. Trimming stripped 5 bases from V and 0 bases from J, with 8 bases between. The CDR3 consists of 13 residues. DNA of the CDR3: TGCAGCGTTTCAGGCTTCTCTGGAAACACCATATATTTT. This encodes CSVSGFSGNTIYF. Using reference TRBV29-1 and TRBJ1-3 for the parts outside the CDR3, the full variable domain is SAVISQKPSRDICQRGTSLTIQCQVDSQVTMMFWYRQQPGQSLTLIATANQGSEATYESGFVIDKFPISRPNLTFSTLTVSNMSPEDSSIYLCSVSGFSGNTIYFGEGSWLTVV.

The chain combines TRBV5-1 with TRBJ1-4, with a possible D match to TRBD1 (5 bases). Trimming stripped 4 bases from V and 1 base from J, with 11 bases between. The CDR3 is made up of 15 amino acids. Germline CDR1 is SGHRS and CDR2 is YFSETQ. CDR3 DNA: TGCGCCAGCAGCATCGGGAGGGGAACTAATGAAAAACTGTTTTTT. It is translated as CASSIGRGTNEKLFF. The full variable domain, rest sourced from reference TRBV5-1 and TRBJ1-4, is KAGVTQTPRYLIKTRGQQVTLSCSPISGHRSVSWYQQTPGQGLQFLFEYFSETQRNKGNFPGRFSGRQFSNSRSEMNVSTLELGDSALYLCASSIGRGTNEKLFFGSGTQLSVL.

The chain has TRBV6-6 and TRBJ2-2; D is unresolved. CDR1 and CDR2 (germline): MNHNY, SVGAGI (reference sequence). The CDR3 is 13 residues long. V was pared by 9 bases and J by 6 bases, with 14 bases between. The DNA of the CDR3 is TGTGCCAGTTCGGCTTGGAGCTCCGGGGAGCTGTTTTTT. Translating it yields CASSAWSSGELFF.

V is TRBV28 and J is TRBJ2-7; D uncertain. Trimming took 1 base from V and 2 from J, leaving 9 bases between them. Germline V gives CDR1 MDHEN, CDR2 SYDVKM. The CDR3 totals 14 residues. In DNA form, the CDR3 reads TGTGCCAGCAGTTTATTTACGGCGCCCTACGAGCAGTACTTC. Amino acids: CASSLFTAPYEQYF.

The chain employs TRBV6-1 and TRBJ1-2; D is undetermined. Trimming removed 7 bases from V and 4 bases from J, with 13 bases in between. Germline values: CDR1 MNHNS, CDR2 SASEGT. CDR3 length equals 13 residues. The CDR3 sequence is CASTEDGLYGYTF. The CDR3, as DNA: TGTGCCAGCACCGAAGACGGCCTCTATGGCTACACCTTC.

The V and J genes are TRBV29-1 and TRBJ1-1, with D perhaps matching TRBD1 (6 bases). V gave up 5 bases and J gave up 6 bases, with 13 bases separating them. Germline CDR1 SQVTM, CDR2 ANQGSEA. The CDR3 spans 12 residues. The DNA of the CDR3 is TGCAGCGTTCATGACAGGTGGGCTGAAGCTTTCTTT. This codes for CSVHDRWAEAFF.

The chain uses TRBV27 and TRBJ2-1; 9 bases map to TRBD1. The CDR3 contains 15 residues. Germline values: CDR1 MNHEY, CDR2 SMNVEV (reference sequence). V lost 6 bases to trimming and J lost 2 bases; unmatched junction nucleotides: 5. CDR3 residues: CASRAGTGPYNEQFF. The CDR3 DNA sequence: TGTGCCAGCAGAGCCGGGACAGGGCCCTACAATGAGCAGTTCTTC.

The chain has TRBV6-5 and TRBJ2-1; D is unclear. The V end lost 4 bases, the J end lost 2 bases, and 9 bases lay between the germline ends. The CDR3 totals 14 residues. Germline CDR1 is MNHEY and CDR2 is SVGAGI. The CDR3 spells CASSSGRTYNEQFF. CDR3 in DNA: TGTGCCAGCAGTTCCGGACGGACCTACAATGAGCAGTTCTTC.

This chain connects TRBV20-1 to TRBJ2-3; TRBD2 aligns across 7 bases. The CDR3 runs to 13 residues. Germline V gene data show CDR1 as DFQATT and CDR2 as SNEGSKA (reference sequence). With 3 bases clipped from V and 4 bases from J, the junction kept 4 bases outside the gene matches. This CDR3 reads CSASRGVADTQYF. CDR3 bases: TGCAGTGCTAGTCGGGGGGTCGCAGATACGCAGTATTTT.

The chain employs TRBV19 and TRBJ1-6; 9 bases match TRBD1. In germline, CDR1 is LNHDA, CDR2 SQIVND (reference sequence). V gave up 1 base and J gave up 8 bases; unmatched junction bases: 3. There are 15 residues in the CDR3. The CDR3 DNA reads TGTGCCAGTAGTATAGGGGACAGGGTGGATTCACCCCTCCACTTT. The encoded protein is CASSIGDRVDSPLHF.

CDR3 residues: CASSLESSGADTQYF. The CDR3 DNA reads as TGTGCCAGCAGCTTAGAATCTAGCGGGGCAGATACGCAGTATTTT. The V call is TRBV7-6, the J call TRBJ2-3, with 9 bases lining up with TRBD2. This CDR3 is built from 15 residues. The junction had 3 bases not matched to a gene; V was cut back by 1 base and J by 4 bases. In germline, CDR1 is SGHVS, CDR2 FNYEAQ.

This clone has only one observation. V and J are TRBV7-2 and TRBJ2-3, with D possibly matching TRBD2 (5 bases). The CDR3 is 15 residues long. CDR1 SGHTA and CDR2 FQGNSA come from the germline V gene. Deletions cut 1 base from V and 4 bases from J, with 12 bases between. CDR3 amino acids: CASSLDGVGSDTQYF. CDR3 in DNA: TGTGCCAGCAGCTTAGACGGGGTGGGGTCAGATACGCAGTATTTT.

The genes are TRBV5-6 and TRBJ1-5; D not resolved. The CDR3 consists of 14 residues. V lost 2 bases and J 11 bases, leaving 17 bases between the germline ends. Germline V gene lookup returns CDR1 SGHDT and CDR2 YYEEEE. The CDR3 loop is CASSFYFSTVAQHF. The CDR3 bases are TGTGCCAGCAGCTTTTATTTCAGTACAGTGGCCCAGCATTTT.

V and J are TRBV7-9 and TRBJ1-1, with D uncertain. Trimming took off 4 bases at V and 5 bases at J, with 14 bases between the two ends. This CDR3 spans 14 amino acids. Per germline, CDR1 SEHNR and CDR2 FQNEAQ (reference sequence). The CDR3 loop reads CASSSSDWGTEAFF. CDR3 coding DNA: TGTGCCAGCAGCTCGTCCGATTGGGGAACTGAAGCTTTCTTT.

V and J are TRBV30 and TRBJ2-3; D possibly corresponds to TRBD2 (7 bases). Germline V gene lookup returns CDR1 GTSNPN and CDR2 SVGIG (reference sequence). V lost 1 base to trimming and J lost 4 bases, with 15 bases between them. The CDR3 runs to 15 residues. The CDR3 protein is CAWSEGGRVPDTQYF. For the CDR3, the DNA is TGTGCCTGGAGTGAGGGGGGGAGGGTGCCAGATACGCAGTATTTT.

This clone was picked up a small number of times. The CDR3 region is CATSRDGQGNYEQYF. The CDR3 DNA sequence: TGTGCCACCAGCAGAGATGGACAGGGGAACTACGAGCAGTACTTC. V is TRBV15 and J is TRBJ2-7, with 9 bases fitting TRBD1. The germline CDR1 and CDR2 sequences are LNHNV and YYDKDF (reference sequence). CDR3 length: 15 amino acids. V dropped 0 bases and J dropped 3; count of bases not matched to a gene: 3.

V is TRBV4-2 and J is TRBJ2-7; 10 nucleotides align to TRBD2. CDR1 and CDR2 (germline): LGHNA, YNFKEQ. This CDR3 region has 16 residues. Trimming at V came to 0 bases and at J to 7 bases, leaving 9 bases not matched to a gene. CDR3 region: CASSQDSTSGVEEQYF. Here the CDR3 DNA reads TGTGCCAGCAGCCAAGATTCAACTAGCGGGGTGGAGGAGCAGTACTTC.

V gene TRBV18 combines with J gene TRBJ1-1, with 7 bases aligning to TRBD1. The CDR3 extends over 13 amino acids. Germline loops: CDR1 KGHSH, CDR2 LQKENI. V dropped 4 bases and J dropped 6; count of bases not matched to a gene: 5. The CDR3 sequence is CASSLQGKAEAFF. The DNA of the CDR3 is TGTGCCAGCTCACTACAGGGGAAGGCTGAAGCTTTCTTT.

The chain couples TRBV2 to TRBJ1-2; TRBD1 is a possible D gene (6 bases). The length of the CDR3 is 13 residues. Germline CDR1 SNHLY, CDR2 FYNNEI. V was clipped by 8 bases and J by 4 bases, with 14 bases between them. The CDR3 region is CASLGGESYGYTF. As DNA, the CDR3 is TGTGCCAGCCTAGGGGGGGAGAGCTATGGCTACACCTTC.

This clone appeared a few times. The CDR3 region has the DNA TGTGCCACAGGAGGTTACGGGCGGGGGCGACAGGAGCAGTACTTC. Protein product: CATGGYGRGRQEQYF. The chain recombines TRBV6-5 with TRBJ2-7; D perhaps matches TRBD2 (7 bases). V was pared by 10 bases and J by 7 bases, with 26 bases between. CDR3 length: 15 amino acids. Germline CDR1 and CDR2: MNHEY and SVGAGI.

This chain connects TRBV11-2 to TRBJ2-7, with D hard to call. Trimming removed 7 bases at V and 0 bases at J, with 10 bases between. Germline CDR1 and CDR2: SGHAT and FQNNGV. This CDR3 contains 13 residues. The CDR3 DNA reads as TGTGCCAGCATGGTACAGCCCTCCTACGAGCAGTACTTC. Encoded protein: CASMVQPSYEQYF.

The CDR3 DNA is TGTGCCAGCAGCTTAGTCGGGCAGCAGTACTCTGGAAACACCATATATTTT. Translating it yields CASSLVGQQYSGNTIYF. V is TRBV7-8 and J is TRBJ1-3; D is ambiguous. The CDR3 spans 17 residues. Germline CDR1 is SGHVS and CDR2 is FQNEAQ. The V end lost 1 base, the J end lost 0 bases, and 13 bases lay between the germline ends.